This TCR beta chain was sequenced during a study of cytomegalovirus exposure and HLA in healthy donors. Overall study findings and caveats: Earlier findings revealed that most TCR beta V segments proved productive either about 90% or about 30% of the time. The study recorded 164 TCR beta chains that were cytomegalovirus-associated. A later analysis linked a missense DCLRE1C variant to TCR beta V- and J-gene trimming.

The J segment lost 1 base and the V segment lost 8 bases, leaving 3 bases of the junction unmatched. This CDR3 region has 15 residues. Germline values: CDR1 LNHNV, CDR2 YYDKDF (reference sequence). 60 Vbeta and 13 Jbeta primers were used in PCR. The repertoire was sequenced with immunoSEQ multiplex PCR; TCRdb's copy has only in-frame clones and lacks some. Here the sample spans roughly 43,000 clones, 70% to 80% being singletons. This clone showed up just a few times. Its antigen is not identified. This receptor was identified in a man between 25 and 39 years old in good health and CMV-seronegative. Material: PBMCs. The rearrangement joins TRBV15 to TRBJ2-3, with 13 bases fitting TRBD2. CDR3 region: CATHGLAGGTDTQYF. In DNA, the CDR3 is TGTGCCACCCACGGACTAGCGGGGGGCACAGATACGCAGTATTTT.